This T cell receptor beta chain is from a study of T cell responses to AZD1222 COVID-19 vaccine. The V and J ends lost 1 base and 6 bases, in that order; junction bases with no gene match: 4. Looked up from germline, CDR1 is SGHAT and CDR2 is FQNNGV. This CDR3 has 14 residues. Profiling relied on immunoSEQ multiplex PCR, and the TCRdb table lists in-frame clones only, not all of them. The sample shows 120,000 or so clones, 65% to 85% of them seen only once. This sequence originates from an adult in good health. This rearrangement joins TRBV11-2 to TRBJ2-7; 9 bases match TRBD2. Specimen: peripheral blood, collected on day 0 of AZD1222 vaccination. The DNA of the CDR3 is TGTGCCAGCAGCTTAGTGGGACTAGCAAGCGAGCAGTACTTC. Translating it yields CASSLVGLASEQYF.